A single sample is the source of the 30 T cell receptor beta chains below, sequenced in a study of blood T cell repertoires in COVID-19. The data were produced by immunoSEQ multiplex PCR, yet TCRdb's version contains in-frame clones alone and is incomplete. There are 30,000 to 40,000 clones in the sample; more than 75% occur only once, and under 50% lies in the top ten. The specimen was peripheral blood. The receptor source for this set is a man aged 80 or over with active or convalescent COVID-19.

J is TRBJ2-6 and V is TRBV27; maybe TRBD1 (5 bases). Germline V lookup: CDR1 MNHEY, CDR2 SMNVEV (reference sequence). The CDR3 has 15 residues. V gave up 3 bases and J gave up 2 bases, with 8 bases separating them. As DNA, the CDR3 is TGTGCCAGCAGTTTTTGGGGCCCTGGGGCCAACGTCCTGACTTTC. Protein: CASSFWGPGANVLTF.

In this sample, this clone turned up a few times. The rearrangement uses TRBV29-1 and TRBJ1-1; D gene uncertain. Germline V CDR1 and CDR2: SQVTM, ANQGSEA. V was cut by 0 bases and J by 4 bases, with 9 bases left in between. The CDR3 totals 13 residues. The CDR3 nucleotides read TGCAGCGTTGAAGATCGAATACTCACTGAAGCTTTCTTT. Amino acid sequence: CSVEDRILTEAFF.

The V call is TRBV6-5, the J call TRBJ1-5; maybe TRBD1 (6 bases). V lost 0 bases, J lost 5 bases, and 14 bases lay in between. This CDR3 is 16 amino acids long. Per the germline V gene, CDR1 is MNHEY and CDR2 is SVGAGI. The CDR3 here is CASSYSRTGLDQPQHF. DNA of the CDR3: TGTGCCAGCAGTTACTCGCGAACAGGGCTCGATCAGCCCCAGCATTTT.

CDR3 sequence: CAWSGGQDQPQHF. Here the CDR3 DNA reads TGTGCCTGGAGTGGGGGGCAGGACCAGCCCCAGCATTTT. V usage is TRBV30 and J usage is TRBJ1-5; perhaps TRBD1 as D (6 bases). V lost 1 base and J 7 bases, leaving 11 bases between the germline ends. CDR3 size: 13 residues. CDR1 and CDR2 from the germline V gene are GTSNPN and SVGIG (reference sequence).

This clone was seen a few times. The chain recombines TRBV4-3 with TRBJ2-2; 11 nucleotides line up with TRBD2. The V and J ends lost 6 bases and 4 bases, in that order; junction bases with no gene match: 4. The CDR3 consists of 15 residues. CDR1 and CDR2 from the germline V gene are LGHNA and YSLEER. The CDR3 sequence: CASRGGTSGTGELFF. The CDR3 DNA sequence: TGCGCCAGCAGAGGGGGGACTAGCGGCACCGGGGAGCTGTTTTTT.

The V call is TRBV5-1, the J call TRBJ2-7; D is perhaps TRBD1 (6 bases). The CDR3 loop spans 15 amino acids. Germline V CDR1 and CDR2: SGHRS, YFSETQ. V lost 1 base and J lost 6, with 17 bases in between. CDR3 sequence reads: CASSLRGGDAREQYF. DNA for the CDR3: TGCGCCAGCAGCTTGCGAGGGGGAGATGCGCGCGAGCAGTACTTC.

V gene TRBV6-6 combines with J gene TRBJ2-7; weak D call: TRBD2 (6 bases). Germline V gene sequence: CDR1 MNHNY, CDR2 SVGAGI (reference sequence). The CDR3 runs 13 residues. The V and J ends lost 0 bases and 7 bases respectively, with 10 bases between them. CDR3 nucleotide sequence: TGTGCCAGCAGTTACTCCCAGCGGGTGGAGCAGTACTTC. It translates to CASSYSQRVEQYF.

This clone was recorded only once. The genes are TRBV18 and TRBJ2-5; possible D gene TRBD1, 5 bases. Germline V lookup: CDR1 KGHSH, CDR2 LQKENI. The CDR3 length is 14 residues. V was clipped by 3 bases and J by 6 bases, with 14 bases between them. The CDR3 loop reads CASSPEVGVKTQYF. In DNA, the CDR3 is TGTGCCAGCTCACCCGAGGTAGGGGTGAAGACCCAGTACTTC.

The gene calls are TRBV3-1 (or the pseudogene TRBV3-2) and TRBJ2-7, with 8 nucleotides matching TRBD2. CDR1 LGHDT and CDR2 YNNKEL come from the germline V gene (reference sequence). J lost 7 bases, V lost 2 bases, and 7 bases had no gene match. This CDR3 has 14 amino acids. The CDR3 is CASSQSAGVGEQYF. The CDR3 bases are TGTGCCAGCAGCCAATCAGCGGGAGTAGGAGAGCAGTACTTC.

V gene TRBV20-1 combines with J gene TRBJ1-5; maybe TRBD1 (5 bases). The CDR3 is 13 residues long. V lost 3 bases and J lost 7, with 13 bases in between. Germline V gene data show CDR1 as DFQATT and CDR2 as SNEGSKA (reference sequence). The CDR3 coding sequence is TGCAGTGCTAGTGAAGGGGCCGACCAGCCCCAGCATTTT. Residues: CSASEGADQPQHF.

V usage is TRBV19 and J usage is TRBJ1-2; no clear D. The CDR3 contains 13 residues. Germline CDR1 is LNHDA and CDR2 is SQIVND (reference sequence). V gave up 5 bases and J gave up 0 bases, with 7 bases separating them. CDR3 nucleotide sequence: TGTGCCAGTAGTCCGGGGACTAACTATGGCTACACCTTC. Its protein product is CASSPGTNYGYTF.

This clone has only a few counts. The junction departs from germline at one end; a sequencing error may be responsible. The rearrangement links TRBV7-7 to TRBJ2-1, with 10 bases aligning to TRBD2. The CDR3 has 15 residues. Germline CDR1 reads SSHAT; CDR2 reads FNYEAQ (reference sequence). The CDR3 here is CASSPSSGRNVEQFF. The CDR3 DNA reads TGTGCTAGCAGCCCATCTAGCGGGAGAAATGTTGAGCAGTTCTTC.

The rearrangement joins TRBV30 to TRBJ2-1; TRBD2 matches at 11 bases. The junction had 8 bases not matched to a gene; V was cut back by 6 bases and J by 7 bases. Per germline, CDR1 GTSNPN and CDR2 SVGIG (reference sequence). The CDR3 sequence is 14 residues long. The CDR3 loop is CACDGRLAGNEQFF. CDR3 in DNA: TGTGCCTGTGACGGAAGACTAGCGGGGAATGAGCAGTTCTTC.

This chain connects TRBV24-1 to TRBJ1-5, with unresolved D. This CDR3 has 13 amino acids. Per germline, CDR1 KGHDR and CDR2 SFDVKD. Between the trimmed V and J ends, which lost 3 bases and 10 bases, there was a span of 12 bases. DNA of the CDR3: TGTGCCACCAGTGATCCCGGTCCGGGACCCCAGCATTTT. Encoded protein: CATSDPGPGPQHF.

This CDR3 reads CASSMRGQGVHEQYF. The DNA of the CDR3 is TGTGCCAGTAGTATGCGGGGACAGGGCGTCCACGAGCAGTACTTC. The genes are TRBV19 and TRBJ2-7; 9 bases line up with TRBD1. V gave up 3 bases and J gave up 5 bases; unmatched junction bases: 8. The CDR3 has 15 residues. Germline V lookup: CDR1 LNHDA, CDR2 SQIVND (reference sequence).

The rearrangement uses TRBV5-1 and TRBJ1-1; perhaps TRBD1 as D (6 bases). V was trimmed by 2 bases and J by 0 bases, leaving 20 bases between them. Germline V gene lookup returns CDR1 SGHRS and CDR2 YFSETQ. CDR3 size: 18 residues. CDR3 residues: CASSLITGKWGLNTEAFF. The CDR3 nucleotides read TGCGCCAGCAGCTTAATTACAGGGAAGTGGGGGCTGAACACTGAAGCTTTCTTT.

The J gene is TRBJ1-1, the V gene TRBV27; D might be TRBD1 (5 bases). Trimming took off 6 bases at V and 5 bases at J, with 16 bases between the two ends. The CDR3 consists of 14 residues. CDR1 and CDR2 from the germline V gene are MNHEY and SMNVEV (reference sequence). This CDR3 reads CASSLARVGTEAFF. CDR3 DNA: TGTGCCAGCAGCCTGGCCAGGGTGGGAACTGAAGCTTTCTTT.

Only one count was recorded for this clone. The chain combines TRBV10-1 with TRBJ2-3, with D possibly being TRBD2 (7 bases). Germline lookup yields CDR1 WNHNN and CDR2 SYGVQD (reference sequence). Between the trimmed V and J ends, which lost 8 bases and 9 bases, there was a span of 21 bases. The CDR3 spans 14 residues. CDR3 coding DNA: TGCGCCAGCGCAGGCGGGGGCCCCGCCGAGACGCAGTATTTT. It specifies CASAGGGPAETQYF.

V and J are TRBV27 and TRBJ1-2; 7 bases align to TRBD1. Losses at the gene ends were 6 bases for V and 8 bases for J; bases not matched to a gene: 9. The CDR3 extends over 13 amino acids. Germline assignment: CDR1 MNHEY and CDR2 SMNVEV (reference sequence). The CDR3 loop is CASSLDRSMGYTF. DNA of the CDR3: TGTGCCAGCAGCCTGGACAGGAGCATGGGCTACACCTTC.

V gene TRBV19 combines with J gene TRBJ2-3; D is perhaps TRBD2 (5 bases). The CDR3 length is 11 residues. Germline CDR1 and CDR2: LNHDA and SQIVND (reference sequence). V was clipped by 10 bases and J by 1 base, with 6 bases between them. The CDR3 is CATGGTDTQYF. In DNA form, the CDR3 reads TGTGCCACCGGGGGCACAGATACGCAGTATTTT.

V usage is TRBV19 and J usage is TRBJ2-2; 9 nucleotides agree with TRBD2. CDR1 and CDR2 from the germline V gene are LNHDA and SQIVND (reference sequence). This CDR3 spans 15 amino acids. Losses at the gene ends were 7 bases for V and 6 bases for J; bases not matched to a gene: 9. DNA of the CDR3: TGTGCCAGTACGGAGCGGGGGGCGCTCCCCGGGGAGCTGTTTTTT. Amino acids: CASTERGALPGELFF.

The chain carries TRBV18 and TRBJ2-5; maybe TRBD1 (6 bases). The CDR3 length is 17 residues. Germline assignment: CDR1 KGHSH and CDR2 LQKENI. V gave up 6 bases and J gave up 2 bases, with 22 bases separating them. Written as DNA, the CDR3 is TGTGCCAGCTCCCCTGCCGGGACACGACCTACGCAAGAGACCCAGTACTTC. Protein: CASSPAGTRPTQETQYF.

The CDR3 region is CASSPKRQGAQDEQYF. CDR3 in DNA: TGTGCCAGCTCACCAAAGAGGCAGGGGGCGCAAGACGAGCAGTACTTC. The chain combines TRBV18 with TRBJ2-7, with TRBD1 identical over 8 bases. Germline assignment: CDR1 KGHSH and CDR2 LQKENI. With 2 bases clipped from V and 5 bases from J, the junction kept 11 bases outside the gene matches. The CDR3 is 16 amino acids.

The rearrangement links TRBV6-5 to TRBJ1-1, with a possible D match to TRBD1 (5 bases). V shed 0 bases and J shed 10 bases, with 18 bases lying between them. CDR1 and CDR2 from the germline V gene are MNHEY and SVGAGI. The CDR3 is 15 amino acids. The CDR3 loop reads CASSYSGRAQKGAFF. Here the CDR3 DNA reads TGTGCCAGCAGTTACTCCGGCAGGGCTCAAAAAGGAGCTTTCTTT.

This clone was seen only a few times. The chain is built from TRBV5-1 and TRBJ1-6, with 7 bases identical to TRBD1. V was pared by 4 bases and J by 7 bases, with 11 bases of the junction left unmatched. CDR1 SGHRS and CDR2 YFSETQ come from the germline V gene. The CDR3 is 16 amino acids. CDR3 nucleotides: TGCGCCAGCAGCATCCGGGCCAAGGGGGCAAATTCACCCCTCCACTTT. Encoded protein: CASSIRAKGANSPLHF.

The genes are TRBV30 and TRBJ1-2; 7 bases align to TRBD1. This CDR3 is built from 13 residues. Losses at the gene ends were 4 bases for V and 6 bases for J; bases not matched to a gene: 8. CDR1 is GTSNPN, CDR2 SVGIG, per germline (reference sequence). The CDR3 protein is CAWTLGGGDGYTF. The CDR3 DNA is TGTGCCTGGACCCTAGGAGGGGGCGATGGCTACACCTTC.

The chain employs TRBV19 and TRBJ2-3; TRBD1 is a possible D gene (5 bases). Looked up from germline, CDR1 is LNHDA and CDR2 is SQIVND (reference sequence). Deletions cut 0 bases from V and 6 bases from J, with 13 bases between. This CDR3 spans 15 amino acids. The CDR3 nucleotides read TGTGCCAGTAGTATAGAGTTGGGCAGGGCGGATACGCAGTATTTT. Encoded protein: CASSIELGRADTQYF.

The chain uses TRBV19 and TRBJ2-1; a possible D gene is TRBD1 (6 bases). With 4 bases removed from V and 8 bases from J, the gap between germline ends came to 12 bases. Germline V lookup: CDR1 LNHDA, CDR2 SQIVND (reference sequence). This CDR3 is 13 amino acids long. CDR3 nucleotide sequence: TGTGCCAGTAGTAGACGTCAGGGGTATGAGCAGTTCTTC. Amino acids: CASSRRQGYEQFF.

The V call is TRBV5-8, the J call TRBJ2-5, with D unclear. V gave up 0 bases and J gave up 1 base, with 13 bases separating them. Germline values: CDR1 SGHTS, CDR2 YDEGEE. CDR3 length: 16 amino acids. The CDR3 sequence is CASSLGLARFQETQYF. DNA of the CDR3: TGTGCCAGCAGCTTGGGATTGGCGCGGTTCCAAGAGACCCAGTACTTC.

The chain employs TRBV12-3 or TRBV12-4 and TRBJ1-1, with a tentative D call TRBD1 (5 bases). The CDR3 extends over 13 amino acids. Trimming shortened V by 3 bases and J by 3 bases, and 8 bases separated the two germline ends. The CDR3, as DNA: TGTGCCAGCAGTTTGGGGCAGCACACTGAAGCTTTCTTT. Encoded protein: CASSLGQHTEAFF.